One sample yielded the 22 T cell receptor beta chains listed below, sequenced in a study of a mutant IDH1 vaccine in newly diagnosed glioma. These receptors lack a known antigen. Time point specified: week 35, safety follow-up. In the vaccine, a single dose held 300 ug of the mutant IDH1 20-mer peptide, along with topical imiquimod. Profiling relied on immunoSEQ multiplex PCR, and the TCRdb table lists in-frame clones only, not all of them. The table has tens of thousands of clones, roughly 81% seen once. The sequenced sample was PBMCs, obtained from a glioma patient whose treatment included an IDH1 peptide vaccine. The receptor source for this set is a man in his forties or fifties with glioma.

CDR3 sequence (DNA): TGTGCCAGCTCACCTAGCTCGGGACAGGGGTCCACTGAAGCTTTCTTT. Its protein is CASSPSSGQGSTEAFF. This sequence joins TRBV18 and TRBJ1-1; TRBD1 matches 10 bases. The CDR3 totals 16 residues. V lost 3 bases, J lost 4 bases, and 8 bases stayed unmatched. Germline assignment: CDR1 KGHSH and CDR2 LQKENI.

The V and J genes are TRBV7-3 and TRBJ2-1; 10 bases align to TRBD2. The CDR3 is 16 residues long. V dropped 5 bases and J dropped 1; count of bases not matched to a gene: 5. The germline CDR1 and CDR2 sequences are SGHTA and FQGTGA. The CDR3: CASSNEAGGSYNEQFF. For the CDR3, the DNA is TGTGCCAGCAGCAATGAAGCGGGAGGGTCCTACAATGAGCAGTTCTTC.

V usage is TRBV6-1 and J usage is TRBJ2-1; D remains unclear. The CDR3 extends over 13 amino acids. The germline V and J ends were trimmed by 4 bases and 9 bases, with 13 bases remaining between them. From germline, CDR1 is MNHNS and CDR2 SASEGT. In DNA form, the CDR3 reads TGTGCCAGCAGTGTAGAGCAACGTGGTGAGCAGTTCTTC. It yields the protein CASSVEQRGEQFF.

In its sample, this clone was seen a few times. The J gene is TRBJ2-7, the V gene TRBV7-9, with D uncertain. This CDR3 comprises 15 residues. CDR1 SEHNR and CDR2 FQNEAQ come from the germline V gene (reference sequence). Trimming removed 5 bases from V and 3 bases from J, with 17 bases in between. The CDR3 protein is CASSPNSGSYYEQYF. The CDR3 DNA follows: TGTGCCAGCAGCCCCAATTCAGGTTCGTACTACGAGCAGTACTTC.

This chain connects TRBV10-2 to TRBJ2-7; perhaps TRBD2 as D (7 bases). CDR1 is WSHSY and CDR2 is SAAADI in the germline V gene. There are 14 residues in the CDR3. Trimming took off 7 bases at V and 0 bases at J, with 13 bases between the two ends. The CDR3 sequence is CASTMRGPSYEQYF. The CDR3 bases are TGCGCCAGCACGATGCGGGGGCCCTCCTACGAGCAGTACTTC.

The CDR3 sequence is CASSQDARPSGNTIYF. The DNA for the CDR3 is TGCGCCAGCAGCCAAGATGCGCGCCCCTCTGGAAACACCATATATTTT. This chain joins TRBV4-3 and TRBJ1-3; no clear D gene. V was cut by 0 bases and J by 0 bases, with 9 bases left in between. The germline V gene encodes CDR1 LGHNA and CDR2 YSLEER. The CDR3 contains 16 residues.

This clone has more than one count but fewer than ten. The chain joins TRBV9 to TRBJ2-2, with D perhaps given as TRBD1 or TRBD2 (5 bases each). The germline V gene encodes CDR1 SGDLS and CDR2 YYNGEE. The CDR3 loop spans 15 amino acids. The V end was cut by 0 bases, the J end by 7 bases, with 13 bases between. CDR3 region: CASSVAQGEGGELFF. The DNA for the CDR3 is TGTGCCAGCAGCGTAGCGCAGGGCGAGGGCGGGGAGCTGTTTTTT. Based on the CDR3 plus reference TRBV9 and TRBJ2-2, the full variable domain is DSGVTQTPKHLITATGQRVTLRCSPRSGDLSVYWYQQSLDQGLQFLIQYYNGEERAKGNILERFSAQQFPDLHSELNLSSLELGDSALYFCASSVAQGEGGELFFGEGSRLTVL.

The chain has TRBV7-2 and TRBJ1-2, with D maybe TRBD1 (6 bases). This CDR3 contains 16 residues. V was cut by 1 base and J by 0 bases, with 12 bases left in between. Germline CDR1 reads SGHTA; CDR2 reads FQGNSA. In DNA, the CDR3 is TGTGCCAGCAGCTTAGGGAACAGGGTTTCTAACTATGGCTACACCTTC. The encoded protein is CASSLGNRVSNYGYTF.

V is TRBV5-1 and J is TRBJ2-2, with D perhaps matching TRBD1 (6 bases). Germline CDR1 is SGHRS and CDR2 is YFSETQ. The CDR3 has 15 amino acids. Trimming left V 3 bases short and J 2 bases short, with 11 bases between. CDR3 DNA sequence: TGCGCCAGCAGCTCCCCGGGACACAACACCGGGGAGCTGTTTTTT. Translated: CASSSPGHNTGELFF.

CDR3 sequence reads: CASSQHINTEAFF. The CDR3 nucleotides are TGTGCCAGCAGCCAGCATATTAACACTGAAGCTTTCTTT. The chain couples TRBV14 to TRBJ1-1; D is uncertain. Germline V lookup: CDR1 SGHDN, CDR2 FVKESK. Trimming stripped 3 bases from V and 2 bases from J, with 7 bases between. This CDR3 region has 13 residues.

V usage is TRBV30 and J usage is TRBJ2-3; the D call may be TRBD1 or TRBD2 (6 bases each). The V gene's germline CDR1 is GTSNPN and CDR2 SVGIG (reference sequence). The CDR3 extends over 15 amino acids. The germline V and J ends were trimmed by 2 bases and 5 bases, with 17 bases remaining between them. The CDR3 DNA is TGTGCCTGGAGTTGGGTGGGGGGCCTAGAAGATACGCAGTATTTT. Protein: CAWSWVGGLEDTQYF.

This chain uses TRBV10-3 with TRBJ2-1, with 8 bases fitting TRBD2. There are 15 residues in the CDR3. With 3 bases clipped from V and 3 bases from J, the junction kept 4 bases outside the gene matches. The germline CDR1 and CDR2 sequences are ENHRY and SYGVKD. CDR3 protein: CAISESGGDYNEQFF. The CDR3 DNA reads TGTGCCATCAGTGAAAGCGGGGGAGACTACAATGAGCAGTTCTTC.

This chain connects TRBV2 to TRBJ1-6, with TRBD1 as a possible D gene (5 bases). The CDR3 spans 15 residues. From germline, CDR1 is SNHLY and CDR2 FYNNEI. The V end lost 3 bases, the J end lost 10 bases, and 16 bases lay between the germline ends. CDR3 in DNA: TGTGCCAGCAGTGATTTAGTCCAGGGAGGGTCACCCCTCCACTTT. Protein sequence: CASSDLVQGGSPLHF.

For the CDR3, the DNA is TGTGCCAGCAGATACCGACAGGTTGGGAATAATTCACCCCTCCACTTT. Residues: CASRYRQVGNNSPLHF. The chain carries TRBV6-5 and TRBJ1-6; a weak D match, TRBD1 (6 bases). Germline values: CDR1 MNHEY, CDR2 SVGAGI. CDR3 length: 16 residues. Trimming cost V 6 bases and J 5 bases, with 17 bases left between them.

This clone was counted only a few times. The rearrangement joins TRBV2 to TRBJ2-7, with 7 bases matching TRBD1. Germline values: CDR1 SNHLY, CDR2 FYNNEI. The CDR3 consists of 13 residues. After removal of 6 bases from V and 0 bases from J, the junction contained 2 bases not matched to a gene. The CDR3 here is CASSWDSSYEQYF. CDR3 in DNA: TGTGCCAGCAGCTGGGACAGCTCCTACGAGCAGTACTTC.

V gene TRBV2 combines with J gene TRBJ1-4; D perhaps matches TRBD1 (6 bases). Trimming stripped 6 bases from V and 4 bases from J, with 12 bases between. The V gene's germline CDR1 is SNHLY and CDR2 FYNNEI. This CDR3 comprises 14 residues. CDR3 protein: CASSLWTDNEKLFF. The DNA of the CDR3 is TGTGCCAGCAGCTTATGGACAGATAATGAAAAACTGTTTTTT.

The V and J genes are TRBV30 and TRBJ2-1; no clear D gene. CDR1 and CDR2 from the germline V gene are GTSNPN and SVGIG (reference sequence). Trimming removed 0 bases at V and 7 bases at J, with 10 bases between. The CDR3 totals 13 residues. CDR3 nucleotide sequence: TGTGCCTGGAGTGTATCTCAAGGAAATGAGCAGTTCTTC. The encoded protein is CAWSVSQGNEQFF. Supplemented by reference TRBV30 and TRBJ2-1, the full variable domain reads SQTIHQWPATLVQPVGSPLSLECTVEGTSNPNLYWYRQAAGRGLQLLFYSVGIGQISSEVPQNLSASRPQDRQFILSSKKLLLSDSGFYLCAWSVSQGNEQFFGPGTRLTVL.

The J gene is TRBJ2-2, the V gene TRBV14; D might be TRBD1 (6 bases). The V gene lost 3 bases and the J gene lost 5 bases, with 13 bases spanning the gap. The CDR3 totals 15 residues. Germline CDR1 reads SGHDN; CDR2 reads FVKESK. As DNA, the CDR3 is TGTGCCAGCAGCCAGTTTTACAGGGCTACCGGGGAGCTGTTTTTT. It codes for CASSQFYRATGELFF.

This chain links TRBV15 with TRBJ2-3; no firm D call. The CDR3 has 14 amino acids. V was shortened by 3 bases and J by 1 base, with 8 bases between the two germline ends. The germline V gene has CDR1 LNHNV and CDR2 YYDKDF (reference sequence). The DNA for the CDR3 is TGTGCCACCAGCAGTCAAAGGGGCACAGATACGCAGTATTTT. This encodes CATSSQRGTDTQYF.

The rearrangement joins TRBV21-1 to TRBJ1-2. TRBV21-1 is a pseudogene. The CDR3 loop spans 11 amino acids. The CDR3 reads CASRFYYGYTF. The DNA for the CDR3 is TGTGCCAGCAGATTTTACTATGGCTACACCTTC.

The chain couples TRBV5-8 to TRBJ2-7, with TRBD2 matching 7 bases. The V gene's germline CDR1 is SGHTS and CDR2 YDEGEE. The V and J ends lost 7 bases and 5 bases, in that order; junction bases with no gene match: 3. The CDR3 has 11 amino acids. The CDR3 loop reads CASGLEDEQYF. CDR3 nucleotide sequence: TGTGCCAGCGGACTAGAAGACGAGCAGTACTTC.

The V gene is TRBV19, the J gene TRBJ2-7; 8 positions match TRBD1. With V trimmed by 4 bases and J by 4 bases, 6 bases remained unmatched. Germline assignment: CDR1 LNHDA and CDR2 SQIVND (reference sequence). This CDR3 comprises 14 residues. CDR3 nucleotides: TGTGCCAGTAGTAGTTGGACAGGGTCATACGAGCAGTACTTC. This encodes CASSSWTGSYEQYF. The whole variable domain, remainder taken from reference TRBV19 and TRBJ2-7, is DGGITQSPKYLFRKEGQNVTLSCEQNLNHDAMYWYRQDPGQGLRLIYYSQIVNDFQKGDIAEGYSVSREKKESFPLTVTSAQKNPTAFYLCASSSWTGSYEQYFGPGTRLTVT.